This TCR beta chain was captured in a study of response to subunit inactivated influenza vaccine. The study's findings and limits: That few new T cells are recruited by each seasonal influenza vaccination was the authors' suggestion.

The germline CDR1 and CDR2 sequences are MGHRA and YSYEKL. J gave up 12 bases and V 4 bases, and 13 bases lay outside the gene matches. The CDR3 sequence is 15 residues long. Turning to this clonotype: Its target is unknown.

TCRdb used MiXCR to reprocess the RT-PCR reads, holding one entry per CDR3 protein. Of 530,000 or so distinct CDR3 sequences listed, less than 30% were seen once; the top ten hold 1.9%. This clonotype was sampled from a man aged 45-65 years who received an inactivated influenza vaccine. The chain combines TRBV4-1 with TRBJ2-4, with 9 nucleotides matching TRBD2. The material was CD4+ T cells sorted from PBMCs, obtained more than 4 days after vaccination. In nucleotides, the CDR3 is TGCGCCAGCAGCCGAGGGTCCAGCGGGGGGTCCACTCAGTACTTC. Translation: CASSRGSSGGSTQYF.